This passage covers 5 T cell receptor beta chains from one sample sequenced in a study of cytomegalovirus exposure and HLA in healthy donors. The PCR made use of 60 Vbeta and 13 Jbeta primers. The method was immunoSEQ multiplex PCR; TCRdb's version includes in-frame clones alone and lacks a portion of them. The sample holds about 40,000 clones, 55% to 75% seen once. The sequenced sample consisted of PBMCs. These TCRs come from a man aged 60 to 75 in good health and CMV-seropositive.

CDR3 DNA: TGTGCCAGCAGCTTTCCCGGGACAATCGGCACTGAAGCTTTCTTT. Translating it yields CASSFPGTIGTEAFF. The chain is built from TRBV5-4 and TRBJ1-1, with D maybe TRBD1 (6 bases). The germline V and J ends were trimmed by 2 bases and 4 bases, with 15 bases remaining between them. The CDR3 covers 15 residues. Per germline, CDR1 SGHNT and CDR2 YYREEE (reference sequence).

The V gene is TRBV5-4, the J gene TRBJ2-3; TRBD1 matches 7 bases. Germline CDR1 is SGHNT and CDR2 is YYREEE (reference sequence). Trimming at V came to 4 bases and at J to 0 bases, leaving 5 bases not matched to a gene. The CDR3 loop spans 15 amino acids. In DNA, the CDR3 is TGTGCCAGCAGCCCTAAGACAGGGAGCACAGATACGCAGTATTTT. The encoded protein is CASSPKTGSTDTQYF.

The V and J genes are TRBV29-1 and TRBJ1-2; D might be TRBD1 (6 bases). Looked up from germline, CDR1 is SQVTM and CDR2 is ANQGSEA. V gave up 4 bases and J gave up 8 bases, with 17 bases separating them. The CDR3 is 13 residues long. CDR3 region: CSVGDIGPGGYTF. The CDR3 DNA reads as TGCAGCGTTGGGGACATAGGGCCGGGCGGCTACACCTTC.

This clone was counted only a few times. This chain uses TRBV5-1 with TRBJ1-2; 8 nucleotides match TRBD1. Germline V gene sequence: CDR1 SGHRS, CDR2 YFSETQ. The CDR3 extends over 15 amino acids. V shed 0 bases and J 6 bases; nucleotides not matched to a gene: 7. In DNA, the CDR3 is TGCGCCAGCAGCTTGGCCCGACAGGGGCTTGATGGCTACACCTTC. This gives the protein CASSLARQGLDGYTF.

V and J are TRBV7-3 and TRBJ1-1; 8 nucleotides line up with TRBD1. V dropped 5 bases and J dropped 6; count of bases not matched to a gene: 5. Looked up from germline, CDR1 is SGHTA and CDR2 is FQGTGA. This CDR3 is 13 amino acids long. DNA of the CDR3: TGTGCCAGCAGCGTGACAGGGGAGGCTGAAGCTTTCTTT. Translation gives CASSVTGEAEAFF.